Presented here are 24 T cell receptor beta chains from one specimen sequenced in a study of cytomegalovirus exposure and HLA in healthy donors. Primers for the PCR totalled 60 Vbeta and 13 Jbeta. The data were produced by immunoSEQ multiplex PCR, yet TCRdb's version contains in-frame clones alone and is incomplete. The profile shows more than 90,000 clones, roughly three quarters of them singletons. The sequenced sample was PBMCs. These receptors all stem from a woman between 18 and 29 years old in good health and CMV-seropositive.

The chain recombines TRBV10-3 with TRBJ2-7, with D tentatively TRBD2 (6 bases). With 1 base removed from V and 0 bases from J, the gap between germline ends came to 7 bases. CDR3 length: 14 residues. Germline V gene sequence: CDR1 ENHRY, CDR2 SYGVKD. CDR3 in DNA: TGTGCCATCAGTGAGTTTAGCGGCTCCTACGAGCAGTACTTC. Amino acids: CAISEFSGSYEQYF.

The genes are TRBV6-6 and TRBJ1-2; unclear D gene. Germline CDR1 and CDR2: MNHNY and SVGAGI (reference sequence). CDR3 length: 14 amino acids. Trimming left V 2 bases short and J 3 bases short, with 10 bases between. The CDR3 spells CASSYDTLDYGYTF. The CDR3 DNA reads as TGTGCCAGCAGTTACGACACCCTTGACTATGGCTACACCTTC.

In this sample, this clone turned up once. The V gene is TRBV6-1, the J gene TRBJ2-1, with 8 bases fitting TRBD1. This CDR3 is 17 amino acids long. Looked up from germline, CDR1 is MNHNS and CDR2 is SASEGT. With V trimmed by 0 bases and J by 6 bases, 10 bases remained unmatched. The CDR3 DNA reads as TGTGCCAGCAGTGAAGCTGTGGACAGGGTTCTTGGCAATGAGCAGTTCTTC. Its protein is CASSEAVDRVLGNEQFF.

CDR3 region: CASSLLAGTWNNEQFF. For the CDR3, the DNA is TGTGCCAGCAGCTTACTAGCGGGAACATGGAACAATGAGCAGTTCTTC. The chain has TRBV7-6 and TRBJ2-1, with TRBD2 matching 9 bases. CDR3 length: 16 amino acids. Unmatched junction bases numbered 7, after V lost 2 bases and J lost 5 bases. Germline CDR1 is SGHVS and CDR2 is FNYEAQ.

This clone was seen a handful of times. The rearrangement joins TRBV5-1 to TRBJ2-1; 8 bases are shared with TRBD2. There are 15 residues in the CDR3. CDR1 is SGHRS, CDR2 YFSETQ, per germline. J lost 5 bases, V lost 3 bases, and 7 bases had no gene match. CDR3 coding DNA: TGCGCCAGCAGCTACGCTCTAGCGGGTAACAATGAGCAGTTCTTC. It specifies CASSYALAGNNEQFF.

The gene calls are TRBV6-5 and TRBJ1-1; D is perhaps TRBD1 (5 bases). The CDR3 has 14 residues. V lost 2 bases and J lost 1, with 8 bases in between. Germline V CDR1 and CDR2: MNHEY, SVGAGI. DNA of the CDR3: TGTGCCAGCAGTTACGACAGAAGGAACACTGAAGCTTTCTTT. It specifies CASSYDRRNTEAFF.

The CDR3 loop reads CASSSTTGKEAFF. The CDR3 coding sequence is TGTGCCAGCAGTTCCACCACAGGGAAGGAGGCTTTCTTT. J is TRBJ1-1 and V is TRBV6-5, with a possible D match to TRBD1 (6 bases). The germline CDR1 and CDR2 sequences are MNHEY and SVGAGI. The CDR3 has 13 residues. Trimming removed 4 bases from V and 11 bases from J, with 17 bases in between.

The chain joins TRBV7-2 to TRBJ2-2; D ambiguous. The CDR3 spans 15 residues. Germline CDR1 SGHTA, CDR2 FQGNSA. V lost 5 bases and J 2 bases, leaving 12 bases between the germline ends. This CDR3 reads CASSTVEINTGELFF. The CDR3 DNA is TGTGCCAGCAGCACTGTGGAGATTAACACCGGGGAGCTGTTTTTT.

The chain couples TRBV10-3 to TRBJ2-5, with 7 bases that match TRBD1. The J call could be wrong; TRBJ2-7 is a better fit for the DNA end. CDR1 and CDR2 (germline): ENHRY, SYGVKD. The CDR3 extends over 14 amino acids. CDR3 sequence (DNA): TGTGCCATCAGTCCCCGGGACAGCTCCTACGAGCAGTACTTC. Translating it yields CAISPRDSSYEQYF.

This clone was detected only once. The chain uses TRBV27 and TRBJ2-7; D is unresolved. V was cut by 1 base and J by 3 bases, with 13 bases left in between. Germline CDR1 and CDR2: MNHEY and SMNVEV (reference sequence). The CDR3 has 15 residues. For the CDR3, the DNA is TGTGCCAGCAGTTTATTGCCGCCTAAGAGCTACGAGCAGTACTTC. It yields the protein CASSLLPPKSYEQYF.

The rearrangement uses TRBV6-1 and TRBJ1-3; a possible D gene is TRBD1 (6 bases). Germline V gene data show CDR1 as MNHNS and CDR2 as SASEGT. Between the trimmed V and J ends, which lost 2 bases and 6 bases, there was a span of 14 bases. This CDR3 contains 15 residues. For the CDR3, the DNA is TGTGCCAGCAGTGAAAGTCGGGGGGGCGAAAACACCATATATTTT. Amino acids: CASSESRGGENTIYF.

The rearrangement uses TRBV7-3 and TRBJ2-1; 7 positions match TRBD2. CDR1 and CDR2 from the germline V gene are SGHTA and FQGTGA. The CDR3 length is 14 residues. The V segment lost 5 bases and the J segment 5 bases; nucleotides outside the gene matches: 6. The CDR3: CASSRRGVHNEQFF. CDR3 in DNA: TGTGCCAGCAGCAGACGGGGGGTCCACAATGAGCAGTTCTTC.

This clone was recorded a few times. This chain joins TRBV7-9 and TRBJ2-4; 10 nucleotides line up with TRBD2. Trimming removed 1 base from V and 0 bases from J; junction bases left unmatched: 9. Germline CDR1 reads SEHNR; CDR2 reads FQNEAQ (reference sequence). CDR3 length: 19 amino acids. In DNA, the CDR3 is TGTGCCAGCAGCTTAGGGAGGACTAGCGGTTTCTTAGCCAAAAACATTCAGTACTTC. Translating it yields CASSLGRTSGFLAKNIQYF.

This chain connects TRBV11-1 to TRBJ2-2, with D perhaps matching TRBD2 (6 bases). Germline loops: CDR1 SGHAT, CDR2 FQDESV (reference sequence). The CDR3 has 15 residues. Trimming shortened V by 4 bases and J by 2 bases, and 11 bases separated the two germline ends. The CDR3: CASSSRTKNTGELFF. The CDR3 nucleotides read TGTGCCAGCAGCTCCAGGACTAAAAACACCGGGGAGCTGTTTTTT.

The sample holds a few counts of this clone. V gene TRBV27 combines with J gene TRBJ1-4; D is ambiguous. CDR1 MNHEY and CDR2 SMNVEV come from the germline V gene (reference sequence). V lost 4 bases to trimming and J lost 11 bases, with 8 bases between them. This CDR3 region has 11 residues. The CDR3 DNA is TGTGCCAGCAGTTCCGGGAGCAAACTGTTTTTT. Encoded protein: CASSSGSKLFF.

CDR3 nucleotides: TGTGCCAGCAGTGAAGGGGACAGCTCCTACGAGCAGTACTTC. It encodes CASSEGDSSYEQYF. This rearrangement joins TRBV6-1 to TRBJ2-7; TRBD1 matches 7 bases. CDR1 and CDR2 from the germline V gene are MNHNS and SASEGT. V shed 1 base, J shed 0 bases, and the junction held 0 bases outside the gene matches. The CDR3 length is 14 residues.

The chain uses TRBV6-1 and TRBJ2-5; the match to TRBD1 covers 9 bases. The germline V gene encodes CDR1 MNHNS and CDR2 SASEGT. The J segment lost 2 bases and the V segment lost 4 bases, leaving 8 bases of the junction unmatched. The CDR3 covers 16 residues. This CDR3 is CASSAHRGRRQETQYF. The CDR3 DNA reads TGTGCCAGCAGTGCCCACAGGGGGCGCCGGCAAGAGACCCAGTACTTC.

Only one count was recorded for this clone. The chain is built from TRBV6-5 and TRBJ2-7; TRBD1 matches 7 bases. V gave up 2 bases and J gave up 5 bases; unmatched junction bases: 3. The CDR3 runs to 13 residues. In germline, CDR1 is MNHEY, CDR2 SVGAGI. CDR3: CASSYAQGDEQYF. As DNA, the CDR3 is TGTGCCAGCAGTTACGCCCAGGGGGACGAGCAGTACTTC.

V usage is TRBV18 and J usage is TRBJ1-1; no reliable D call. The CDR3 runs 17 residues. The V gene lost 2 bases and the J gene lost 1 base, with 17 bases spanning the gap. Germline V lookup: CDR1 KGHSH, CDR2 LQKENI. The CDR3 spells CASSPMYSGGTNTEAFF. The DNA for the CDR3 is TGTGCCAGCTCACCAATGTATTCTGGCGGAACGAACACTGAAGCTTTCTTT. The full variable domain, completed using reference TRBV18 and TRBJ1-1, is NAGVMQNPRHLVRRRGQEARLRCSPMKGHSHVYWYRQLPEEGLKFMVYLQKENIIDESGMPKERFSAEFPKEGPSILRIQQVVRGDSAAYFCASSPMYSGGTNTEAFFGQGTRLTVV.

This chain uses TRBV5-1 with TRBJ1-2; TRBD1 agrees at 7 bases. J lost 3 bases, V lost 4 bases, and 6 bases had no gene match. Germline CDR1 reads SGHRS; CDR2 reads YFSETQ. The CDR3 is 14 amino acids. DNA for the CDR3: TGCGCCAGCAGCGTCGGGACAGCGGACTATGGCTACACCTTC. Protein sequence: CASSVGTADYGYTF.

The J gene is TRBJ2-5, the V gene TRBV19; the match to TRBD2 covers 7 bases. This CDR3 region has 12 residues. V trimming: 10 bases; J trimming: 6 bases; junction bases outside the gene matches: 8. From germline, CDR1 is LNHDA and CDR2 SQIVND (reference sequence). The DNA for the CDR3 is TGTGCCACTACCCGGGGGGATCAGACCCAGTACTTC. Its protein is CATTRGDQTQYF.

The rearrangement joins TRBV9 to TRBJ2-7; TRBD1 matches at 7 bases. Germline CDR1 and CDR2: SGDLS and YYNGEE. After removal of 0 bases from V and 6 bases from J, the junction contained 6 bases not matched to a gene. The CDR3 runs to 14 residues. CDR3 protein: CASSVDRTGGEQYF. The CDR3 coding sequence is TGTGCCAGCAGCGTAGACAGGACAGGCGGCGAGCAGTACTTC.

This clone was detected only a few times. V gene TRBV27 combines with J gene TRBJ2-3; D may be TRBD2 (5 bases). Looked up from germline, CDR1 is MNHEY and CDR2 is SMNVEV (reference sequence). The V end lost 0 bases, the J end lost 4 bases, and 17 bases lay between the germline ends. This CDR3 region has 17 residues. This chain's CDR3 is CASSLSWRGGGADTQYF. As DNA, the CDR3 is TGTGCCAGCAGTTTATCGTGGCGCGGAGGTGGGGCAGATACGCAGTATTTT.

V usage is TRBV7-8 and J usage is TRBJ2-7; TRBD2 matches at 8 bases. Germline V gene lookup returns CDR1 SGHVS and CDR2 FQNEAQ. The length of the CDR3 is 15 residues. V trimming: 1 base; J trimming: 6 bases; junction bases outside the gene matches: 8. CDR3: CASSLEGTRSLEQYF. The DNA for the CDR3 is TGTGCCAGCAGCTTAGAAGGGACTAGGTCCCTCGAGCAGTACTTC.